The clone carrying this TCR beta chain was picked up many times. This entry belongs to a study of T-cell reconstitution after alpha-beta-depleted transplantation in children. V lost 0 bases and J lost 1; bases outside the gene matches: 5. The CDR3 consists of 16 residues. Germline V lookup: CDR1 SGHRS, CDR2 YFSETQ. This sample's TCRbeta library carried unique molecular identifier barcodes. TCRdb used MiXCR to reprocess the PCR reads, holding one entry per CDR3 protein. This sample carries 230,000 or so distinct CDR3 sequences, more than 7.5% of them seen once, and the ten largest clones take less than 6%.

The sequence was obtained from a human donor who donated a stem cell graft to a child with SCID. Here the sequenced sample was PBMCs from the stem cell graft donor, taken from the stem cell graft. This chain uses TRBV5-1 with TRBJ2-5; TRBD2 agrees at 8 bases. The CDR3 sequence is CASSLAATSGQETQYF. DNA for the CDR3: TGCGCCAGCAGCTTGGCCGCAACTAGCGGCCAAGAGACCCAGTACTTC.